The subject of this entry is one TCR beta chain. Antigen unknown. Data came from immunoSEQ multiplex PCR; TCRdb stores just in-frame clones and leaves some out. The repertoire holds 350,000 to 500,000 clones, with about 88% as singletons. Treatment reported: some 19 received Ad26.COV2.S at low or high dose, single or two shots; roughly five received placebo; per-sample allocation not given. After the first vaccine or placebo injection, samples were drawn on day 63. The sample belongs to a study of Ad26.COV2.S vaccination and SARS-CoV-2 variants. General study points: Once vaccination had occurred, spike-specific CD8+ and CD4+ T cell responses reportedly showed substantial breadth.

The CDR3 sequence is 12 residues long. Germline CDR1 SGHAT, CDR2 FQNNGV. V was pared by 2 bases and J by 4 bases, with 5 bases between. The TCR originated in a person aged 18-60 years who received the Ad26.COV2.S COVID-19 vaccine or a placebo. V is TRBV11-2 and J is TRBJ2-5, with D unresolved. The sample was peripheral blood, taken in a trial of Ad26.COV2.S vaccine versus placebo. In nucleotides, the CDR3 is TGTGCCAGCAGCTTAATCGGAGAGACCCAGTACTTC. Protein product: CASSLIGETQYF.